Listed here is a single T cell receptor (beta chain). The sample belongs to a study of memory CD4+ T cells and cytomegalovirus serostatus. The data were produced by immunoSEQ multiplex PCR, yet TCRdb's version contains in-frame clones alone and is incomplete. The sample has some 48,000 clones; roughly 80% are singletons. From germline, CDR1 is SNHLY and CDR2 FYNNEI. This CDR3 has 15 residues. V was clipped by 6 bases and J by 6 bases; unmatched bases: 8. Single viable CD3+CD4+CD8-CD45RO+ cells were sorted as the memory CD4+ T cells. The chain recombines TRBV2 with TRBJ1-6, with 7 bases aligning to TRBD1. The receptor's source is an adult in good health and CMV-seronegative. The sample taken for sequencing was memory CD4+ T cells from blood. The chain's CDR3 is CASSHRGLPNSPLHF. The CDR3 coding sequence is TGTGCCAGCAGCCACAGGGGACTCCCTAATTCACCCCTCCACTTT. The full variable domain, completed using reference TRBV2 and TRBJ1-6, is EPEVTQTPSHQVTQMGQEVILRCVPISNHLYFYWYRQILGQKVEFLVSFYNNEISEKSEIFDDQFSVERPDGSNFTLKIRSTKLEDSAMYFCASSHRGLPNSPLHFGNGTRLTVT.